This TCR beta chain appears in the sequencing data of a study of blood T cell repertoires in COVID-19. The wider study: Italy, Spain and the United States were the sources of the convalescent and acute COVID-19 samples. Sources were T cells, B-cell-depleted T cells, or PBMCs; the material itself was cDNA or gDNA.

Authors' analysis steps: Reference gene primer amplification in the assay estimated nucleated cell counts. Clones were sequenced by immunoSEQ multiplex PCR, and TCRdb holds only the in-frame ones, with some missing. V, J and clone size are taken as reported in that table, and D and trimming were inferred from the DNA itself. The top ten hold 1.5% to 2% of the sample, which has over 200,000 clones, about 90% seen once. The germline gives CDR1 SNHLY, CDR2 FYNNEI. V was pared by 10 bases and J by 2 bases, with 10 bases of the junction left unmatched. This CDR3 is built from 15 residues. This receptor was taken from a man aged 35-49 years with active or convalescent COVID-19. J is TRBJ2-1 and V is TRBV2; 8 bases are a match to TRBD2. Sequencing was done on a sample of peripheral blood. As DNA, the CDR3 is TGTGCCACCCAGAGCCTAGCGGGCCCCTACAATGAGCAGTTCTTC. Translation gives CATQSLAGPYNEQFF.